The rows below give T cell receptor beta chains drawn from one sample of a study of shared clonotypes between healthy human individuals. The data were produced by immunoSEQ multiplex PCR, yet TCRdb's version contains in-frame clones alone and is incomplete. The sample consists of 400,000 to 600,000 clones, roughly three quarters of them appearing once. Sequencing was done on a sample of PBMCs. These TCRs come from a woman in her forties in good health. Some clones in this sample may be carry-over from other donors' samples. The CDR3 runs from the conserved cysteine through the conserved F or W. The order of the fields is CDR3 protein, CDR3 DNA, V gene, clone size, J gene, D gene. A D gene is named only where the DNA matches it firmly. Clone size is not always given. Where it is, it says once, few, many or a class for expanded clones.

CDR3 protein: CASSPWLAGDNEQFF
CDR3 DNA: TGTGCCAGCAGCCCCTGGCTAGCGGGAGACAATGAGCAGTTCTTC
V gene: TRBV11-2
clone size: NA
J gene: TRBJ2-1
D gene: TRBD2

CDR3 protein: CASSSMTSGRSGELFF
CDR3 DNA: TGCGCCAGCAGCTCGATGACTAGCGGGAGGTCCGGGGAGCTGTTTTTT
V gene: TRBV5-1
clone size: NA
J gene: TRBJ2-2
D gene: TRBD2

CDR3 protein: CASSLGGQGLSTGELFF
CDR3 DNA: TGTGCCAGCAGCTTGGGAGGGCAGGGCTTGAGCACCGGGGAGCTGTTTTTT
V gene: TRBV5-6
clone size: few
J gene: TRBJ2-2
D gene: NA

CDR3 protein: CASSRAGVGTGELFF
CDR3 DNA: TGTGCCAGCAGCAGAGCGGGAGTGGGCACCGGGGAGCTGTTTTTT
V gene: TRBV6-5
clone size: once
J gene: TRBJ2-2
D gene: TRBD2

CDR3 protein: CASSLQGVEETQYF
CDR3 DNA: TGTGCCAGCAGCTTGCAGGGAGTGGAGGAGACCCAGTACTTC
V gene: TRBV11-3
clone size: once
J gene: TRBJ2-5
D gene: NA

CDR3 protein: CASSGLTGLTNTEAFF
CDR3 DNA: TGTGCCAGCAGTGGACTAACAGGGCTGACGAACACTGAAGCTTTCTTT
V gene: TRBV27
clone size: NA
J gene: TRBJ1-1
D gene: NA

CDR3 protein: CASSVRGGGTPYEQYF
CDR3 DNA: TGTGCCAGTAGCGTCAGGGGCGGAGGGACACCCTACGAGCAGTACTTC
V gene: TRBV19
clone size: once
J gene: TRBJ2-7
D gene: NA

CDR3 protein: CASSPQGIAKNIQYF
CDR3 DNA: TGTGCCAGTAGCCCACAGGGGATAGCCAAAAACATTCAGTACTTC
V gene: TRBV19
clone size: NA
J gene: TRBJ2-4
D gene: TRBD1

CDR3 protein: CASSDPGTGGNTIYF
CDR3 DNA: TGTGCCAGCAGTGACCCCGGGACAGGGGGAAACACCATATATTTT
V gene: TRBV25-1
clone size: NA
J gene: TRBJ1-3
D gene: TRBD1

CDR3 protein: CAWSVVGETQYF
CDR3 DNA: TGTGCCTGGAGTGTTGTGGGAGAGACCCAGTACTTC
V gene: TRBV30
clone size: once
J gene: TRBJ2-5
D gene: NA

CDR3 protein: CASGKAGGAAEQYF
CDR3 DNA: TGCGCCAGCGGGAAGGCGGGAGGGGCGGCCGAGCAGTACTTC
V gene: TRBV10-2
clone size: NA
J gene: TRBJ2-7
D gene: TRBD2

CDR3 protein: CASSQSGTTHYEQYF
CDR3 DNA: TGTGCCAGCTCACAGTCCGGGACTACCCACTACGAGCAGTACTTC
V gene: TRBV18
clone size: NA
J gene: TRBJ2-7
D gene: TRBD2

CDR3 protein: CASRNRGGSPLHF
CDR3 DNA: TGTGCCAGCAGAAACAGGGGAGGGTCACCCCTCCACTTT
V gene: TRBV14
clone size: NA
J gene: TRBJ1-6
D gene: TRBD1

CDR3 protein: CASSVGPSSGNPYNEQFF
CDR3 DNA: TGTGCCAGCAGCGTAGGCCCAAGCAGCGGGAACCCCTACAATGAGCAGTTCTTC
V gene: TRBV9
clone size: NA
J gene: TRBJ2-1
D gene: TRBD2

CDR3 protein: CASSLATSGIYNEQFF
CDR3 DNA: TGTGCCAGCAGCTTGGCGACTAGTGGGATATACAATGAGCAGTTCTTC
V gene: TRBV5-6
clone size: NA
J gene: TRBJ2-1
D gene: NA

CDR3 protein: CASSQGRRNTGELFF
CDR3 DNA: TGTGCCAGCAGTCAAGGACGGAGAAACACCGGGGAGCTGTTTTTT
V gene: TRBV27
clone size: NA
J gene: TRBJ2-2
D gene: NA

CDR3 protein: CASRPGGDSPGANVLTF
CDR3 DNA: TGTGCCAGTAGACCAGGGGGCGATTCGCCCGGGGCCAACGTCCTGACTTTC
V gene: TRBV19
clone size: NA
J gene: TRBJ2-6
D gene: TRBD1

CDR3 protein: CASSLLGGYTF
CDR3 DNA: TGTGCCAGCAGCTTACTCGGCGGCTACACCTTC
V gene: TRBV7-2
clone size: few
J gene: TRBJ1-2
D gene: NA

CDR3 protein: CASSAPHGLAADTQYF
CDR3 DNA: TGTGCCAGCAGTGCCCCACATGGACTAGCTGCAGATACGCAGTATTTT
V gene: TRBV25-1
clone size: NA
J gene: TRBJ2-3
D gene: TRBD2

CDR3 protein: CASSLLGLAGNMNTEAFF
CDR3 DNA: TGTGCCAGCAGTTTATTAGGGTTGGCAGGGAACATGAACACTGAAGCTTTCTTT
V gene: TRBV28
clone size: NA
J gene: TRBJ1-1
D gene: NA

CDR3 protein: CSVPRDSWSGELFF
CDR3 DNA: TGCAGCGTGCCCCGGGACAGTTGGTCCGGGGAGCTGTTTTTT
V gene: TRBV29-1
clone size: few
J gene: TRBJ2-2
D gene: TRBD1

CDR3 protein: CASRGDRENEKLFF
CDR3 DNA: TGTGCCAGCCGGGGGGACAGGGAGAATGAAAAACTGTTTTTT
V gene: TRBV19
clone size: NA
J gene: TRBJ1-4
D gene: TRBD1

CDR3 protein: CASSQVSGGNTIYF
CDR3 DNA: TGTGCCAGCAGCCAAGTTAGCGGGGGAAACACCATATATTTT
V gene: TRBV4-2
clone size: NA
J gene: TRBJ1-3
D gene: NA

CDR3 protein: CASTLASGGYNEQFF
CDR3 DNA: TGTGCCAGCACCCTTGCGAGCGGGGGATACAATGAGCAGTTCTTC
V gene: TRBV27
clone size: NA
J gene: TRBJ2-1
D gene: TRBD2

CDR3 protein: CASSTDSLRGDTQYF
CDR3 DNA: TGCGCCAGCAGCACCGACAGTCTACGCGGAGATACGCAGTATTTT
V gene: TRBV5-1
clone size: NA
J gene: TRBJ2-3
D gene: NA

CDR3 protein: CASSAVGAQSYNSPLHF
CDR3 DNA: TGTGCCAGCAGTGCCGTGGGGGCCCAGTCCTATAATTCACCCCTCCACTTT
V gene: TRBV28
clone size: few
J gene: TRBJ1-6
D gene: NA

CDR3 protein: CASSQLEGSAGGPPTQYF
CDR3 DNA: TGTGCCAGCAGCCAACTAGAAGGGTCAGCGGGAGGGCCCCCGACCCAGTACTTC
V gene: TRBV4-2
clone size: NA
J gene: TRBJ2-5
D gene: TRBD2

CDR3 protein: CASSPSTGLNTEAFF
CDR3 DNA: TGTGCCAGCAGTCCCTCGACAGGACTGAACACTGAAGCTTTCTTT
V gene: TRBV25-1
clone size: NA
J gene: TRBJ1-1
D gene: NA

CDR3 protein: CASQVANEKLFF
CDR3 DNA: TGTGCCAGCCAGGTGGCTAATGAAAAACTGTTTTTT
V gene: TRBV7-9
clone size: NA
J gene: TRBJ1-4
D gene: NA

CDR3 protein: CATSPGPGSSYEQYF
CDR3 DNA: TGTGCTACCTCACCTGGGCCGGGAAGCTCCTACGAGCAGTACTTC
V gene: TRBV27
clone size: NA
J gene: TRBJ2-7
D gene: NA

CDR3 protein: CASSTRTLSSYNEQFF
CDR3 DNA: TGTGCCAGCAGCACACGGACCCTCAGCTCCTACAATGAGCAGTTCTTC
V gene: TRBV9
clone size: once
J gene: TRBJ2-1
D gene: NA

CDR3 protein: CASSPGLLTYEQYF
CDR3 DNA: TGTGCCAGCTCACCAGGGCTACTTACCTACGAGCAGTACTTC
V gene: TRBV18
clone size: NA
J gene: TRBJ2-7
D gene: NA

CDR3 protein: CASSISGIAPYEQYF
CDR3 DNA: TGTGCCAGCAGTATTAGCGGGATCGCTCCCTACGAGCAGTACTTC
V gene: TRBV28
clone size: many
J gene: TRBJ2-7
D gene: TRBD2

CDR3 protein: CATRIGTSNNEQFF
CDR3 DNA: TGTGCCACCCGGATCGGGACTAGCAACAATGAGCAGTTCTTC
V gene: TRBV2
clone size: NA
J gene: TRBJ2-1
D gene: TRBD2

CDR3 protein: CASSEQGPGGVWQYF
CDR3 DNA: TGTGCCAGCAGTGAACAGGGGCCGGGAGGGGTGTGGCAGTACTTC
V gene: TRBV2
clone size: NA
J gene: TRBJ2-7
D gene: TRBD2

CDR3 protein: CASEASGTPRVGGYTF
CDR3 DNA: TGTGCCAGCGAGGCTTCCGGGACACCTCGGGTAGGTGGCTACACCTTC
V gene: TRBV28
clone size: NA
J gene: TRBJ1-2
D gene: NA

CDR3 protein: CASSLGVSSSYEQYF
CDR3 DNA: TGTGCCAGCAGCTTAGGAGTTAGTAGTTCCTACGAGCAGTACTTC
V gene: TRBV7-9
clone size: NA
J gene: TRBJ2-7
D gene: NA

CDR3 protein: CASSIPGGTGELFF
CDR3 DNA: TGTGCCAGTAGTATACCAGGGGGCACCGGGGAGCTGTTTTTT
V gene: TRBV19
clone size: NA
J gene: TRBJ2-2
D gene: TRBD1

CDR3 protein: CASSWTSGGLGDTQYF
CDR3 DNA: TGTGCCAGCAGTTGGACTAGCGGGGGGCTCGGAGATACGCAGTATTTT
V gene: TRBV27
clone size: many
J gene: TRBJ2-3
D gene: TRBD2

CDR3 protein: CASSSQDGPYEQYF
CDR3 DNA: TGTGCCAGCAGCTCACAGGACGGTCCCTACGAGCAGTACTTC
V gene: TRBV7-6
clone size: NA
J gene: TRBJ2-7
D gene: NA

CDR3 protein: CAWSERDEQYF
CDR3 DNA: TGTGCCTGGAGTGAAAGGGACGAGCAGTACTTC
V gene: TRBV30
clone size: NA
J gene: TRBJ2-7
D gene: NA

CDR3 protein: CASSLWGGLEEQFF
CDR3 DNA: TGTGCCAGCAGCTTGTGGGGTGGGCTTGAGGAGCAGTTCTTC
V gene: TRBV5-4
clone size: NA
J gene: TRBJ2-1
D gene: NA

CDR3 protein: CASSDQGLAGSTQYF
CDR3 DNA: TGTGCCAGCAGTGATCAGGGACTAGCGGGGAGCACGCAGTATTTT
V gene: TRBV2
clone size: NA
J gene: TRBJ2-3
D gene: TRBD2

CDR3 protein: CASREIDNYGYTF
CDR3 DNA: TGCGCCAGCAGAGAGATTGATAACTATGGCTACACCTTC
V gene: TRBV10-1
clone size: NA
J gene: TRBJ1-2
D gene: NA

CDR3 protein: CASSSRSGQETQYF
CDR3 DNA: TGTGCCAGCAGCAGCAGAAGCGGCCAAGAGACCCAGTACTTC
V gene: TRBV5-8
clone size: once
J gene: TRBJ2-5
D gene: NA

CDR3 protein: CASSIWLADYNEQFF
CDR3 DNA: TGTGCCAGTAGTATATGGCTAGCGGACTACAATGAGCAGTTCTTC
V gene: TRBV19
clone size: NA
J gene: TRBJ2-1
D gene: TRBD2

CDR3 protein: CASSHRDRGSAGELFF
CDR3 DNA: TGTGCCAGCAGCCACCGGGACAGGGGGTCGGCCGGGGAGCTGTTTTTT
V gene: TRBV7-3
clone size: NA
J gene: TRBJ2-2
D gene: TRBD1

CDR3 protein: CASSFGGFTDTQYF
CDR3 DNA: TGTGCCAGCAGTTTTGGGGGGTTCACAGATACGCAGTATTTT
V gene: TRBV28
clone size: NA
J gene: TRBJ2-3
D gene: NA

CDR3 protein: CASSITTGRGEKLFF
CDR3 DNA: TGTGCCAGTAGTATTACGACAGGCCGAGGGGAAAAACTGTTTTTT
V gene: TRBV19
clone size: NA
J gene: TRBJ1-4
D gene: NA

CDR3 protein: CASSLSSAGPGTQYF
CDR3 DNA: TGTGCCAGCAGTTTATCCTCAGCGGGGCCGGGGACCCAGTACTTC
V gene: TRBV27
clone size: NA
J gene: TRBJ2-5
D gene: TRBD2

CDR3 protein: CASSMGVGSGANVLTF
CDR3 DNA: TGTGCCAGCAGCATGGGTGTGGGATCTGGGGCCAACGTCCTGACTTTC
V gene: TRBV5-6
clone size: NA
J gene: TRBJ2-6
D gene: NA

CDR3 protein: CASSFRTPLTSTDTQYF
CDR3 DNA: TGTGCCAGCAGTTTTCGCACCCCCTTAACAAGCACAGATACGCAGTATTTT
V gene: TRBV28
clone size: NA
J gene: TRBJ2-3
D gene: NA

CDR3 protein: CASSQVGGAQYF
CDR3 DNA: TGCGCCAGCAGCCAAGTTGGTGGAGCGCAGTATTTT
V gene: TRBV4-1
clone size: NA
J gene: TRBJ2-3
D gene: NA